The 14 T cell receptor beta chains below all came from one sample that was sequenced in a study of blood T cell repertoires in COVID-19. Assay used: immunoSEQ multiplex PCR; TCRdb lists only in-frame clones, some missing. The sample shows 200,000 to 250,000 clones, over 75% of them seen only once. Sequencing used PBMCs or T cells enriched from blood (not recorded which). The receptor set was obtained from a woman aged 18-29 years in a cohort exposed to, infected with or recovered from COVID-19 (not recorded which).

This clone has a single count. The V and J genes are TRBV2 and TRBJ1-4; possibly TRBD1 for D (5 bases). Deletions cut 4 bases from V and 6 bases from J, with 15 bases between. CDR3 length: 15 residues. The germline V gene encodes CDR1 SNHLY and CDR2 FYNNEI. The CDR3 DNA reads TGTGCCAGCAGTGGCCACCTGGACACGCATGAAAAACTGTTTTTT. Translating gives CASSGHLDTHEKLFF.

The chain couples TRBV7-9 to TRBJ1-1, with D perhaps TRBD1 (6 bases). CDR3 length equals 15 residues. The V end lost 5 bases, the J end lost 0 bases, and 13 bases lay between the germline ends. Germline-derived CDR1 and CDR2 are SEHNR and FQNEAQ (reference sequence). The CDR3, as DNA: TGTGCCAGCAGCCTACAGGGCTCCATGAACACTGAAGCTTTCTTT. Translated: CASSLQGSMNTEAFF.

Only one count was recorded for this clone. This sequence joins TRBV7-8 and TRBJ2-7; no reliable D call. The germline gives CDR1 SGHVS, CDR2 FQNEAQ. The V and J ends lost 5 bases and 3 bases respectively, with 20 bases between them. The CDR3 extends over 16 amino acids. The CDR3 sequence: CASSPIPEKDRYEQYF. CDR3 DNA sequence: TGTGCCAGCAGCCCCATCCCGGAGAAGGATCGCTACGAGCAGTACTTC.

This clone was observed a few times. The chain is built from TRBV18 and TRBJ2-3; 14 bases line up with TRBD2. Unmatched junction bases numbered 6, after V lost 5 bases and J lost 2 bases. Germline values: CDR1 KGHSH, CDR2 LQKENI. The CDR3 totals 17 residues. The CDR3 sequence: CASSSRGLAGDTDTQYF. The CDR3 nucleotides read TGTGCCAGCTCATCTCGGGGACTAGCGGGGGACACAGATACGCAGTATTTT. Together with reference TRBV18 and TRBJ2-3, the CDR3 gives the full variable domain: NAGVMQNPRHLVRRRGQEARLRCSPMKGHSHVYWYRQLPEEGLKFMVYLQKENIIDESGMPKERFSAEFPKEGPSILRIQQVVRGDSAAYFCASSSRGLAGDTDTQYFGPGTRLTVL.

This chain links TRBV7-8 with TRBJ1-5; TRBD1 matches 8 bases. V was clipped by 5 bases and J by 7 bases; unmatched bases: 7. CDR3 length equals 14 residues. Germline CDR1 reads SGHVS; CDR2 reads FQNEAQ. The CDR3 region has the DNA TGTGCCAGCAGCCAGGGACAGGTACAGCAGCCCCAGCATTTT. Encoded protein: CASSQGQVQQPQHF.

V is TRBV5-5 and J is TRBJ2-7; D unclear. V was clipped by 1 base and J by 3 bases, with 11 bases between them. CDR1 SGHKS and CDR2 YYEKEE come from the germline V gene (reference sequence). This CDR3 has 14 residues. CDR3 sequence reads: CASSLSPRDYEQYF. CDR3 DNA sequence: TGTGCCAGCAGCTTGTCACCACGCGACTACGAGCAGTACTTC.

The gene calls are TRBV9 and TRBJ1-6; 7 bases are a match to TRBD1. The CDR3 spans 16 residues. CDR1 and CDR2 from the germline V gene are SGDLS and YYNGEE. V was pared by 4 bases and J by 7 bases, with 11 bases of the junction left unmatched. The CDR3, as DNA: TGTGCCAGCAGCCCTCTCTCCGGGACAGCCAATTCACCCCTCCACTTT. As protein: CASSPLSGTANSPLHF.

V and J are TRBV7-2 and TRBJ2-5; 9 bases align to TRBD1. This CDR3 has 15 residues. Germline V gives CDR1 SGHTA, CDR2 FQGNSA. V shed 5 bases and J 6 bases; nucleotides not matched to a gene: 10. The CDR3 DNA reads TGTGCCAGCAGCGTCAGACAGGGGGAAACTCAGACCCAGTACTTC. The encoded protein is CASSVRQGETQTQYF.

DNA for the CDR3: TGTGCCAGCAGCTCCAGGGGGTTGGAGCGGGGGGAGCTGTTTTTT. Translated, it gives CASSSRGLERGELFF. The chain combines TRBV7-9 with TRBJ2-2, with 7 nucleotides matching TRBD1. The CDR3 contains 15 residues. Unmatched junction bases numbered 10, after V lost 4 bases and J lost 8 bases. Germline values: CDR1 SEHNR, CDR2 FQNEAQ (reference sequence).

This chain joins TRBV2 and TRBJ2-2; D possibly corresponds to TRBD1 (5 bases). V lost 7 bases and J lost 7, with 16 bases in between. The V gene's germline CDR1 is SNHLY and CDR2 FYNNEI. This CDR3 spans 14 amino acids. The CDR3 sequence is CASNGRDISGELFF. The DNA of the CDR3 is TGTGCCAGCAACGGCAGGGATATCAGCGGGGAGCTGTTTTTT.

The chain has TRBV10-3 and TRBJ1-5; 9 nucleotides align to TRBD1. CDR1 and CDR2 (germline): ENHRY, SYGVKD. The CDR3 has 14 amino acids. Trimming removed 6 bases from V and 7 bases from J; junction bases left unmatched: 7. CDR3 residues: CAISGDRDRQPQHF. The CDR3 DNA is TGTGCCATCAGCGGGGACAGGGACAGGCAGCCCCAGCATTTT.

This clone was seen a single time. This chain joins TRBV6-5 and TRBJ2-6, with a possible D match to TRBD2 (6 bases). Germline V lookup: CDR1 MNHEY, CDR2 SVGAGI. V lost 11 bases, J lost 2 bases, and 13 bases lay in between. The CDR3 totals 14 residues. CDR3 in amino acids: CALDGSPGANVLTF. In nucleotides, the CDR3 is TGTGCCCTGGACGGGAGTCCTGGGGCCAACGTCCTGACTTTC.

The J gene is TRBJ1-3, the V gene TRBV3-1 (or the pseudogene TRBV3-2); D is unclear. This CDR3 has 14 residues. Trimming shortened V by 6 bases and J by 9 bases, and 18 bases separated the two germline ends. Looked up from germline, CDR1 is LGHDT and CDR2 is YNNKEL (reference sequence). CDR3 nucleotide sequence: TGTGCCAGCAGTCAAAGAGGGTTAAATCCCACCATATATTTT. The encoded protein is CASSQRGLNPTIYF.

V is TRBV2 and J is TRBJ1-1; D possibly corresponds to TRBD1 (5 bases). With 8 bases removed from V and 2 bases from J, the gap between germline ends came to 12 bases. The CDR3 totals 13 residues. The germline gives CDR1 SNHLY, CDR2 FYNNEI. CDR3 amino acids: CASEGLANTEAFF. CDR3 DNA: TGTGCCAGCGAGGGACTAGCAAACACTGAAGCTTTCTTT.